These T cell receptor beta chains were read from a single sample in a study of T cells after posttransplantation cyclophosphamide. Only in-frame clones appear in the TCRdb table, and some are missing; sequencing was by immunoSEQ multiplex PCR. Of approximately 56,000 clones listed, 90% to 95% are singletons. Sequenced sample: PBMCs. The receptors originated from a woman in her 30s in good health and a related stem cell transplant donor. CDR3s include the opening cysteine and the closing phenylalanine or tryptophan. A D gene is named only where the DNA matches it firmly. Only some rows state a clone size, as once, few, many or a class for expanded clones.

cdr3_length d_call j_call clone_size v_call cdr3_aa cdr3_nt
14 TRBD1 TRBJ1-5 . TRBV2 CASRADRGNQPQHF TGTGCCAGCAGGGCAGACAGGGGTAATCAGCCCCAGCATTTT
12 . TRBJ1-1 . TRBV6-6 CASNTENTEAFF TGTGCCAGCAATACAGAGAACACCGAAGCTTTCTTT
15 TRBD1 TRBJ2-3 . TRBV6-5 CASSTPTGHTDTQYF TGTGCCAGCAGTACACCGACAGGGCACACAGATACGCAGTATTTT
15 TRBD1 TRBJ1-5 . TRBV18 CASSRGQGLNQPQHF TGTGCCAGCTCACGGGGACAGGGGCTAAATCAGCCCCAGCATTTT
15 TRBD2 TRBJ2-3 . TRBV7-2 CASSLTSGGPDTQYF TGTGCCAGCAGCCTCACTAGCGGGGGCCCAGATACGCAGTATTTT
14 . TRBJ1-1 . TRBV7-2 CASSYRFMNTEAFF TGTGCCAGCAGCTACAGATTCATGAACACTGAAGCTTTCTTT
15 . TRBJ2-7 . TRBV5-5 CASSLGQGSSYEQYF TGTGCCAGCAGCTTGGGGCAGGGGAGCTCCTACGAGCAGTACTTC
16 TRBD1 TRBJ2-5 . TRBV5-4 CAYFNSGTGGRETQYF TGTGCCTATTTCAACTCCGGGACAGGGGGCCGAGAGACCCAGTACTTC
13 . TRBJ1-4 few TRBV5-1 CASSTATNEKLFF TGCGCCAGCAGTACTGCAACTAATGAAAAACTGTTTTTT
14 . TRBJ2-1 . TRBV5-1 CASSSRAANNEQFF TGCGCCAGCAGCTCACGCGCGGCTAACAATGAGCAGTTCTTC
15 TRBD2 TRBJ2-1 . TRBV5-1 CASSATSGGANEQFF TGCGCCAGCAGCGCGACTAGCGGGGGGGCGAATGAGCAGTTCTTC